This T cell receptor (beta chain) originates from a study of blood T cell repertoires in COVID-19 (dated by TCRdb to 2018 to 2021). In the study overall: Samples from collaborators originated in the United States, Italy and Spain and spanned both the acute and convalescent phases of COVID-19. The prospective study material was composed of cDNA or gDNA derived from T cells, B-cell-depleted T cells, or PBMCs. Subjects who had been exposed to COVID-19, were actively infected with it, or had recovered from it provided the deeply sampled blood TCRbeta repertoires that made up the dataset. The repertoires were released in a freely available public database meant as a resource for research on the immune response to SARS-CoV-2. Samples were obtained from the ongoing ImmuneRACE study (first 160 participants) and from some 1,200 subjects provided by 6 global collaborators. The sample metadata nearly always contained a de-identified subject ID, COVID-19 status, age in years and sex. HLA class I and class II types, where available, came from metadata supplied by the sample provider rather than from assay-based typing. What the work shows at the level of the full study, not this receptor alone: Clinical and demographic metadata were provided uncurated, with the amount varying by source and participant.

The collaborating institutions used their own protocols to collect whole blood in K2EDTA tubes. For TCRbeta analysis, collaborators shipped samples as frozen whole blood, isolated PBMCs, or DNA extracted from either of those sample types. TCRbeta CDR3 regions were amplified from genomic DNA by means of the immunoSEQ Assay, a bias-controlled multiplex PCR. Per the original workflow: The number of nucleated cells in each sample was estimated by amplification of reference gene primers within the assay. To quantify the absolute abundance of each unique TCRbeta CDR3 rearrangement, sequence reads were collapsed and filtered. For each sample, productive Simpson clonality was calculated by taking the square root of Simpson's diversity index across productive rearrangements. The table was pulled from immuneACCESS by TCRdb, which kept in-frame rearrangements only. Such tables lose some clones; where checked, under half of the loss comes from unresolved V genes, and the rest has no known cause. V and J calls and clone size come straight from that table; D and trimming were deduced from the DNA. Counted in this sample were approximately 220,000 clones; approximately 87% of them appeared once. The ten largest clones take up roughly 2% of the sample.

The germline V gene (reference sequence) yields MNHEY for CDR1 and SMNVEV for CDR2. V and J lose 9 bases and 2 bases, and a span of 11 bases separates them. The CDR3 goes from the cysteine to the phenylalanine over 14 residues. CDR3 DNA is the only sequence kept; it has 42 bases, read in frame from the first base. A remark on this clone: Its target antigen remains unknown. No base-level quality is on record; no much larger clone is a single base apart.

The specimen was peripheral blood. The sequence derives from a woman between 45 and 60 years old with acute or convalescent COVID-19. This sequence uses TRBV27 and TRBJ2-6, with the D gene not clear enough to name. The CDR3 region reads CASTRGAGANVLTF. The sequenced DNA is TGTGCCAGTACGAGAGGAGCTGGGGCCAACGTCCTGACTTTC.